This entry concerns a single T cell receptor (beta chain). The data derive from a study of blood T cell repertoires in COVID-19. In the study overall: Italy, Spain and the United States were the sources of the convalescent and acute COVID-19 samples.

The V and J ends lost 4 bases and 5 bases, in that order; junction bases with no gene match: 9. The CDR3 consists of 17 residues. Germline V gene data show CDR1 as KGHDR and CDR2 as SFDVKD. Generated by immunoSEQ multiplex PCR, the TCRdb table keeps only in-frame clones and is missing some. The sample yields a few hundred thousand clones, 90% to 95% seen once. Those enrolled, adults aged roughly 18 to 95 years, came from 25 or so US areas. A COVID-19 case was met by exposed participants within 2 weeks before study entry. The chain carries TRBV24-1 and TRBJ2-1; 11 nucleotides agree with TRBD2. The sequence was collected from a woman between 40 and 55 years old who had been exposed to COVID-19. The specimen was PBMCs or T cells enriched from blood (not recorded which). The CDR3 DNA sequence: TGTGCCACCAGTGACAGACTAGCGGGAAATGGCCACAATGAGCAGTTCTTC. It specifies CATSDRLAGNGHNEQFF.